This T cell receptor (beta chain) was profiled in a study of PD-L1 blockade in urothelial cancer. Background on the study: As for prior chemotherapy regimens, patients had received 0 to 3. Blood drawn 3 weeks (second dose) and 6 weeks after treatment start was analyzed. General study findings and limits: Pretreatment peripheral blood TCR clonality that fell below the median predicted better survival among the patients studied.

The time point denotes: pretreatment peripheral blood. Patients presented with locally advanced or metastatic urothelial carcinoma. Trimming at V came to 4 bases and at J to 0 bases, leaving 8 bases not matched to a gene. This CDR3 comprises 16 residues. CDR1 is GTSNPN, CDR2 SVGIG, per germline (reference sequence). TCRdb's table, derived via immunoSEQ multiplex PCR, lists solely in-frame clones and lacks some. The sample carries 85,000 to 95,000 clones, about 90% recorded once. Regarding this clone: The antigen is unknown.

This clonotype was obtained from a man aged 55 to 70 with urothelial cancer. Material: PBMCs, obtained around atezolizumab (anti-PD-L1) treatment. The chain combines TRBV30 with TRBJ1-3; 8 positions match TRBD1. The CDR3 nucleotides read TGTGCCTGGAACGCCTTCGGACAGGGCTCTGGAAACACCATATATTTT. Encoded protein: CAWNAFGQGSGNTIYF.